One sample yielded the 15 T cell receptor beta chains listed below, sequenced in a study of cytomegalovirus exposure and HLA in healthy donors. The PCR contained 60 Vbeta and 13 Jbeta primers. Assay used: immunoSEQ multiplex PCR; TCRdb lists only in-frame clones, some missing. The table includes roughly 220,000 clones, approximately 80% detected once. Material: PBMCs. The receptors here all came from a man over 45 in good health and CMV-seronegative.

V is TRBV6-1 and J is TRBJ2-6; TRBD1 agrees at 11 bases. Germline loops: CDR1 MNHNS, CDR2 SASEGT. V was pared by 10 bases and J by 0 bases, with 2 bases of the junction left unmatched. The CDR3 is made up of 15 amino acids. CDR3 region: CATGTGGSGANVLTF. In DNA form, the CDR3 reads TGTGCCACCGGGACAGGGGGCTCTGGGGCCAACGTCCTGACTTTC.

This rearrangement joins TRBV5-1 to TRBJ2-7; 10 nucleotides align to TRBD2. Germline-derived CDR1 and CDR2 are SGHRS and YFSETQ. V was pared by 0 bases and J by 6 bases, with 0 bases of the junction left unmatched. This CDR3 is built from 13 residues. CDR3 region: CASSLASGSEQYF. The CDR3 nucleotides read TGCGCCAGCAGCTTGGCTAGCGGGAGCGAGCAGTACTTC. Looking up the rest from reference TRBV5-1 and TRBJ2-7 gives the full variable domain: KAGVTQTPRYLIKTRGQQVTLSCSPISGHRSVSWYQQTPGQGLQFLFEYFSETQRNKGNFPGRFSGRQFSNSRSEMNVSTLELGDSALYLCASSLASGSEQYFGPGTRLTVT.

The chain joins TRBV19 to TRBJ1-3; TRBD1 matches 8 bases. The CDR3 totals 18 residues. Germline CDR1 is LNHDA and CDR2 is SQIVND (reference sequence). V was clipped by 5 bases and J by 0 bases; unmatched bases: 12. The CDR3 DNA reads TGTGCCAGTAGTCCGACTCCGGGACAGGTGATCTCTGGAAACACCATATATTTT. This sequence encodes CASSPTPGQVISGNTIYF.

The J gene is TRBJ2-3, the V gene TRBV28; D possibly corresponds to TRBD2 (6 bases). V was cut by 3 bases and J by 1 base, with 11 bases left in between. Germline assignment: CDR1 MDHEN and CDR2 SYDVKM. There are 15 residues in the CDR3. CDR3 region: CASSFLGEGTDTQYF. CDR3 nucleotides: TGTGCCAGCAGTTTTTTGGGGGAGGGCACAGATACGCAGTATTTT.

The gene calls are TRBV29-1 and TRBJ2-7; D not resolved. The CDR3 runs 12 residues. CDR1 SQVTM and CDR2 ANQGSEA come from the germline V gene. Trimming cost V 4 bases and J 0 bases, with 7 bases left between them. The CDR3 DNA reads TGCAGCGTTGTGGGCAGCTCCTACGAGCAGTACTTC. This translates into CSVVGSSYEQYF.

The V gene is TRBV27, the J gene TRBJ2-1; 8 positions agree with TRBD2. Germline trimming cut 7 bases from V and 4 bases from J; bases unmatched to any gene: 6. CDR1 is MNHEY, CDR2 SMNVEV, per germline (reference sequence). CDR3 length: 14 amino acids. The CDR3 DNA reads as TGTGCCAGCAAGGGCGGGAGGACATACAATGAGCAGTTCTTC. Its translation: CASKGGRTYNEQFF.

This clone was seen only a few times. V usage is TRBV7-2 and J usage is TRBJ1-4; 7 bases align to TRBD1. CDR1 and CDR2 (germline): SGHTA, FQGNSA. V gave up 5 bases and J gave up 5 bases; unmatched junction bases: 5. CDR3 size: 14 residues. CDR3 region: CASSPGQTNEKLFF. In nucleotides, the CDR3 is TGTGCCAGCAGCCCGGGACAGACGAATGAAAAACTGTTTTTT.

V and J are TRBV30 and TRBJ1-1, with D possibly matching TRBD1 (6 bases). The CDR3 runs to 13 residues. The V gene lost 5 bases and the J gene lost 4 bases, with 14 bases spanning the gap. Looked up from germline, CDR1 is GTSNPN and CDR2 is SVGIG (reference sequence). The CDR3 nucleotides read TGTGCCTGGGACGGGGGGCGCGGCACTGAAGCTTTCTTT. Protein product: CAWDGGRGTEAFF. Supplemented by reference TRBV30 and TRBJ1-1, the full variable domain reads SQTIHQWPATLVQPVGSPLSLECTVEGTSNPNLYWYRQAAGRGLQLLFYSVGIGQISSEVPQNLSASRPQDRQFILSSKKLLLSDSGFYLCAWDGGRGTEAFFGQGTRLTVV.

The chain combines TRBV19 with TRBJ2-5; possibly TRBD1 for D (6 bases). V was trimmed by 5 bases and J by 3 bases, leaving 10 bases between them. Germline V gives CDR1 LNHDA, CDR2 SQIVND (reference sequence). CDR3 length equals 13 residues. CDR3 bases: TGTGCCAGTAGTCGTAGGGGGAAAGAGACCCAGTACTTC. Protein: CASSRRGKETQYF.

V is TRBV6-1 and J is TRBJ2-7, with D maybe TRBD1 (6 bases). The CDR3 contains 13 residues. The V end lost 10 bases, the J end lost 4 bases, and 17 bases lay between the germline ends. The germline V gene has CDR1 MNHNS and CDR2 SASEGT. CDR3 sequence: CATSGTKLYEQYF. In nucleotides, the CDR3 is TGTGCCACCTCCGGGACAAAACTTTACGAGCAGTACTTC.

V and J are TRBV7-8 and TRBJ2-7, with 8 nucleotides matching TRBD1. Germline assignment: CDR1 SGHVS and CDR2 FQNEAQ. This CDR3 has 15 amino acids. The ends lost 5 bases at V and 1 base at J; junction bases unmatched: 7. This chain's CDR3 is CASSPRDRMSYEQYF. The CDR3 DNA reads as TGTGCCAGCAGCCCGCGGGACAGGATGTCCTACGAGCAGTACTTC.

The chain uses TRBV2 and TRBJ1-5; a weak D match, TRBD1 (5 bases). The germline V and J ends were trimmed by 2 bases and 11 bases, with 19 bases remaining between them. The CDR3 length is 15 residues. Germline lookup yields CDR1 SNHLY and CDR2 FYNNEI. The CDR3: CASSEWGQSRSAQHF. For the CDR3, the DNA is TGTGCCAGCAGTGAATGGGGCCAGAGCCGCTCGGCCCAGCATTTT.

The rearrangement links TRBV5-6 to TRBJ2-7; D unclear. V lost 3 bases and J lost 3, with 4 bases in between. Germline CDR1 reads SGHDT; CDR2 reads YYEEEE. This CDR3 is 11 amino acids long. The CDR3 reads CASSSLYEQYF. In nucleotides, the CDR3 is TGTGCCAGCAGCTCTCTCTACGAGCAGTACTTC.

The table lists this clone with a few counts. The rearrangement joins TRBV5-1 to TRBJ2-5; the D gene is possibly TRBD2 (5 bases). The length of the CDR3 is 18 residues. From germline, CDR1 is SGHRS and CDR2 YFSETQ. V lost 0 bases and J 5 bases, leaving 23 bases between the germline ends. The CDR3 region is CASSLAYSRGPGRETQYF. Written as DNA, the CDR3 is TGCGCCAGCAGCTTGGCCTATTCCAGAGGGCCAGGTCGGGAGACCCAGTACTTC. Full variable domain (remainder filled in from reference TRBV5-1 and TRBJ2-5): KAGVTQTPRYLIKTRGQQVTLSCSPISGHRSVSWYQQTPGQGLQFLFEYFSETQRNKGNFPGRFSGRQFSNSRSEMNVSTLELGDSALYLCASSLAYSRGPGRETQYFGPGTRLLVL.

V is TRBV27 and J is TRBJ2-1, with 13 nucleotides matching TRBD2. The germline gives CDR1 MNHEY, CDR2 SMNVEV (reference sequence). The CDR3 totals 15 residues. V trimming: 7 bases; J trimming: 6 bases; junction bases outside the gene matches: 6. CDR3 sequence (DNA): TGTGCCAGCACCCCACTAGCGGGAGGGCCCAATGAGCAGTTCTTC. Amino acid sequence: CASTPLAGGPNEQFF.